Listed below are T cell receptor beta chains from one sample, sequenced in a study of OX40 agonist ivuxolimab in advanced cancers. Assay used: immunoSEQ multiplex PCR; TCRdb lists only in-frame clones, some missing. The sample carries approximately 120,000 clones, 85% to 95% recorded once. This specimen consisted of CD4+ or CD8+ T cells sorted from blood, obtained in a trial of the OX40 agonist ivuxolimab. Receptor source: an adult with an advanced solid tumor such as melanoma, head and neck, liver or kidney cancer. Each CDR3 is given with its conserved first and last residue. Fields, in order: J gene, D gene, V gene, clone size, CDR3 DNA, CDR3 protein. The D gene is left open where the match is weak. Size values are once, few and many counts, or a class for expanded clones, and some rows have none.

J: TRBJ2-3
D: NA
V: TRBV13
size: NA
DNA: TGTGCCAGCAGCCCAAGACAGATTAGCACAGATACGCAGTATTTT
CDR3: CASSPRQISTDTQYF

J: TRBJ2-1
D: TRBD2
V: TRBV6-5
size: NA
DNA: TGTGCCAGCAGCAACAGCGGGGGCGCCTACAATGAGCAGTTCTTC
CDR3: CASSNSGGAYNEQFF

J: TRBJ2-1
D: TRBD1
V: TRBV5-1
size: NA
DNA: TGCGCCAGCAGCTTGGGGGACAGGGGATACAATGAGCAGTTCTTC
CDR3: CASSLGDRGYNEQFF

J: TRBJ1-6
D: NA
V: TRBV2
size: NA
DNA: TGTGCCAGCAGTGACAGGAGCTCCTATAATTCACCCCTCCACTTT
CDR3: CASSDRSSYNSPLHF

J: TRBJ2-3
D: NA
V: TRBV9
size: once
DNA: TGTGCCAGCAGCGTAGTAGCCCGCACAGATACGCAGTATTTT
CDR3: CASSVVARTDTQYF

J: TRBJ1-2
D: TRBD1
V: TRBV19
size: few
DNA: TGTGCCAGTAGAGGGACAGGTGGCTATGGCTACACCTTC
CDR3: CASRGTGGYGYTF

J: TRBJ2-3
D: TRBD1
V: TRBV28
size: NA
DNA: TGTGCCAGCAGTTTAGGGACAGGGGGCACAGATACGCAGTATTTT
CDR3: CASSLGTGGTDTQYF

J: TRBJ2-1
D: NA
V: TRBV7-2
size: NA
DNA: TGTGCCAGCAGCCTGGCCGTTCAGCAGTTCTTC
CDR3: CASSLAVQQFF

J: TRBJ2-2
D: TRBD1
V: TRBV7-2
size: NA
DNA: TGTGCCAGCAGCCGCCAGGGACAGCCGAACACCGGGGAGCTGTTTTTT
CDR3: CASSRQGQPNTGELFF

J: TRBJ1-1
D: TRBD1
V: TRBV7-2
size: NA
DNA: TGTGCCAGCAGCTTTAAAGGGGGCAAGAACACTGAAGCTTTCTTT
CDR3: CASSFKGGKNTEAFF

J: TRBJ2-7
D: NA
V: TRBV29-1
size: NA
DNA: TGCAGCGTTGGGACAGCCCCCTCCTACGAGCAGTACTTC
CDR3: CSVGTAPSYEQYF

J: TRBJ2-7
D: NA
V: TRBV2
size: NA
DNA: TGTGCCAGCAGTGATATGCCGTACGAGCAGTACTTC
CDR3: CASSDMPYEQYF

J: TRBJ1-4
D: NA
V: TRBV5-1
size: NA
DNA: TGCGCCAGCAGCTTGGTTGGGGTCCGGGAAAAACTGTTTTTT
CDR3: CASSLVGVREKLFF

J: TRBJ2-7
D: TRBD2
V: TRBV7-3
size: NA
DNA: TGTGCCAGCAGCCGGACTAGCCACTCCTACGAGCAGTACTTC
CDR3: CASSRTSHSYEQYF

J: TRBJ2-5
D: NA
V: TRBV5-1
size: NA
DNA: TGCGCCAGCAGCTTGGACAGCCAAGAGACCCAGTACTTC
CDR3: CASSLDSQETQYF

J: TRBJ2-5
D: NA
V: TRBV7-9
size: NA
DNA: TGTGCCAGCAGCCAGCGACCTAACCGGGACACAGTCTGGGAGACCCAGTACTTC
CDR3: CASSQRPNRDTVWETQYF

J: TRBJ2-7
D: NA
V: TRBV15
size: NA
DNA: TGTGCCACCAGCAGACCCCTTGGGGGAGGCGACGAGCAGTACTTC
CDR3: CATSRPLGGGDEQYF

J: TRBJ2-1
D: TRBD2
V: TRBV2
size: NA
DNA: TGTGCCAGCGGGAACCTAGCGGGGCCCTACAATGAGCAGTTCTTC
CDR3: CASGNLAGPYNEQFF

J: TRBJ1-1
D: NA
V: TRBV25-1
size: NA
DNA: TGTGCCAGCAGAGACACCTTCACTGAAGCTTTCTTT
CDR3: CASRDTFTEAFF

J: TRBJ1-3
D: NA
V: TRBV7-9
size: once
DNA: TGTGCCAGCAGCTTAGTGTTAGGGCCTGGGATTGGAAACACCATATATTTT
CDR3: CASSLVLGPGIGNTIYF

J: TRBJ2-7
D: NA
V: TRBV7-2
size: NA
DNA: TGTGCCAGCAGCCGAACAATCCCCGACTACGAGCAGTACTTC
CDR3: CASSRTIPDYEQYF

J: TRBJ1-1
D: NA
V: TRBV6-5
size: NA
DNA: TGTGCCAGCAGTTACTCGGGAGGGAAGAACACTGAAGCTTTCTTT
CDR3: CASSYSGGKNTEAFF

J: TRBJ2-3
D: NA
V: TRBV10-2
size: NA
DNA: TGCGCCAGCAGTGAGTCGAAGAGGGACACGCAGTATTTT
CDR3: CASSESKRDTQYF

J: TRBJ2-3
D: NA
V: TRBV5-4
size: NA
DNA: TGTGCCAGCAGCCAGTCTGGGACTTTTAGCACAGATACGCAGTATTTT
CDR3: CASSQSGTFSTDTQYF

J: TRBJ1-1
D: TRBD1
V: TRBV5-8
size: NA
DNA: TGTGCCAGCAGCTCTTGGGCAGGGGGGGCTTTCTTT
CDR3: CASSSWAGGAFF

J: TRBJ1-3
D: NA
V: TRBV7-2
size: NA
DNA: TGTGCCAGCAGCGCCCGGGACGGGGGAAACTCTGGAAACACCATATATTTT
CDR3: CASSARDGGNSGNTIYF

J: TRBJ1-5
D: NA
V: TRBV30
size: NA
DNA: TGTGCCTGGAGTGTACGACGGGACCCCATTTATCAGCCCCAGCATTTT
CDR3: CAWSVRRDPIYQPQHF

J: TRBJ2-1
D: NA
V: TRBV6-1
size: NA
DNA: TGTGCCAGCAGCCTAGCCGGGTCAAGGGAGCAGTTCTTC
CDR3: CASSLAGSREQFF

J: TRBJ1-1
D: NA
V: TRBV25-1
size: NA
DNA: TGTGCCAGCATCGGCGGGGGTGTGGTCGGGACTGAAGCTTTCTTT
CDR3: CASIGGGVVGTEAFF

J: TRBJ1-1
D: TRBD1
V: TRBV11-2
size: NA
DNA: TGTGCCAGCAGCCCACGACAGGGGTGGAACACTGAAGCTTTCTTT
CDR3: CASSPRQGWNTEAFF

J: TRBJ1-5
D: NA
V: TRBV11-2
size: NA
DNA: TGTGCCAGCAGCTTAGGCGGCGGCAATCAGCCCCAGCATTTT
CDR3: CASSLGGGNQPQHF

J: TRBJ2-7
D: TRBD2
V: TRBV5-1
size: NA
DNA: TGCGCCAGCAGTACAGGAGCGGGGGCCTACGAGCAGTACTTC
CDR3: CASSTGAGAYEQYF

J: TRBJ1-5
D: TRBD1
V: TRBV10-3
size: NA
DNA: TGTGCCATCAGCCCAGGACAGGACCAGCCCCAGCATTTT
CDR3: CAISPGQDQPQHF

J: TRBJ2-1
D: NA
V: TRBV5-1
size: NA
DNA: TGCGCCAGCAGTTCGGCTGGCGTTTCTACGAATGAGCAGTTCTTC
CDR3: CASSSAGVSTNEQFF

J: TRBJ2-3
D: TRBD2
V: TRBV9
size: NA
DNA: TGTGCCAGCAGCGTTAGCGGGAAGACAGATACGCAGTATTTT
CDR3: CASSVSGKTDTQYF

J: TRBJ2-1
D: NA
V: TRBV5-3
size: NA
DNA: TGTGCCAGAAGCTTGGACGGAGATTCCTACAATGAGCAGTTCTTC
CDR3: CARSLDGDSYNEQFF

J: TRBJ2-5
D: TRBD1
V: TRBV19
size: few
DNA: TGTGCCAGTAGTATGGGGGGGACAGGGGAAGAGACCCAGTACTTC
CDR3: CASSMGGTGEETQYF

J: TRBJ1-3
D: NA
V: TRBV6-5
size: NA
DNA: TGTGCCAGCAGTTCCGCTCAGGCTTTCTCTGGAAACACCATATATTTT
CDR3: CASSSAQAFSGNTIYF

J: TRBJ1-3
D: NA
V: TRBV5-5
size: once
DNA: TGTGCCAGCAGCTTTACCCTACAGAGCTCTGGAAACACCATATATTTT
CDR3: CASSFTLQSSGNTIYF

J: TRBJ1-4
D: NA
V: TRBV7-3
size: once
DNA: TGTGCCAGCAGCTTATCAGGAACGCCTAATGAAAAACTGTTTTTT
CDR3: CASSLSGTPNEKLFF

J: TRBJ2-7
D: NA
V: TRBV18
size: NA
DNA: TGTGCCAGCTCACCACCCGGGGACCCCTACGAGCAGTACTTC
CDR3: CASSPPGDPYEQYF